This record concerns one TCR beta chain sequence. Its specificity is not known. Other DNA sequences of this sample code for an identical CDR3. This sample was included in a study of shared clonotypes between healthy human individuals. Whole-study context: Aged 18 to 49, the donors were a couple of women and a few men. Broader study findings: Relative to clonotypes present in all four donors, those not shared had lower generation probabilities.

Germline CDR1 and CDR2: MNHEY and SMNVEV (reference sequence). The CDR3 is 15 amino acids. Trimming took 2 bases from V and 3 from J, leaving 10 bases between them. The table came from immunoSEQ multiplex PCR; TCRdb's copy has only in-frame clones and leaves some out. The profile shows around 2,100,000 clones, about 95% of them singletons. Terminally differentiated effector memory CD45RA+ cells were left out of the naive CD8 fraction, which was CD45RO-negative and positively selected for CCR7. J is TRBJ1-4 and V is TRBV27; D ambiguous. Sequencing was performed on naive CD8+ T cells sorted from blood. The sequence came from a man aged 18 to 30 in good health. In DNA form, the CDR3 reads TGTGCCAGCAGTTTAAGTGCGGGAGCTAATGAAAAACTGTTTTTT. It is translated as CASSLSAGANEKLFF.